This section outlines one T cell receptor (beta chain) sequence together with its context. The antigen is undetermined. This sample was included in a study of blood T cells in healthy people across ages. Overall study findings and caveats: Diversity estimated from one million T cells was considered an underestimate. Strong correlation was found linking TCR beta diversity to naive T cell percentage.

The V and J ends lost 2 bases and 2 bases respectively, with 10 bases between them. CDR3 length: 16 residues. CDR1 is SNHLY, CDR2 FYNNEI, per germline. Healthy Caucasian individuals from Russia aged about 6 to 90 served as donors. A second PCR of 7 to 11 cycles used a sample-barcoded 5' primer and a J-beta primer mix. Each of the cDNA molecules was tagged by a template-switch adaptor with 12 random nucleotides. MiXCR, applied by TCRdb to the 5' RACE reads, yields one record per CDR3 protein. The sample includes roughly 700,000 distinct CDR3 sequences, over 45% seen only once; the top ten take 30% to 35%.

Sequencing was carried out using blood. V and J are TRBV2 and TRBJ2-6; the D gene is possibly TRBD2 (5 bases). This receptor was taken from a woman between 55 and 75 years old in good health. The CDR3 nucleotides are TGTGCCAGCAGTGAAAGGAGGCCAACTGGGGCCAACGTCCTGACTTTC. Protein sequence: CASSERRPTGANVLTF.